These 27 T cell receptor beta chains were sequenced from one sample in a study of T-cell memory formation after mild COVID-19. In TCRdb, the 5' RACE reads were re-called with MiXCR into one record per CDR3 protein. The top ten clones hold roughly 21% of a sample with 350,000 to 500,000 distinct CDR3 sequences, approximately 19% of them seen once. The sample consisted of PBMCs or a T cell subset sorted from them (not recorded which). These receptors all come from a man younger than 35 who had mild COVID-19 (a few samples of this study predate the infection). Cell type and time point are not known.

Many counts were recorded for this clonotype. This chain connects TRBV7-2 to TRBJ2-4, with D maybe TRBD1 (5 bases). V was shortened by 0 bases and J by 1 base, with 10 bases between the two germline ends. The germline gives CDR1 SGHTA, CDR2 FQGNSA. The length of the CDR3 is 16 residues. CDR3 sequence reads: CASSLASQGAKNIQYF. CDR3 DNA: TGTGCCAGCAGCTTAGCGAGCCAGGGCGCCAAAAACATTCAGTACTTC.

The chain employs TRBV4-3 and TRBJ2-3; the D is unclear. The CDR3 is made up of 15 amino acids. Trimming removed 1 base at V and 1 base at J, with 9 bases between. From germline, CDR1 is LGHNA and CDR2 YSLEER. CDR3 residues: CASSQVNWGTDTQYF. Written as DNA, the CDR3 is TGCGCCAGCAGCCAAGTAAACTGGGGCACAGATACGCAGTATTTT.

The rearrangement links TRBV4-3 to TRBJ2-1, with 13 bases fitting TRBD2. The CDR3 runs 15 residues. J gave up 8 bases and V 5 bases, and 6 bases lay outside the gene matches. Germline V gene sequence: CDR1 LGHNA, CDR2 YSLEER. The CDR3 protein is CASSTRLAGGYEQFF. CDR3 nucleotide sequence: TGCGCCAGCAGCACCCGACTAGCGGGGGGCTATGAGCAGTTCTTC.

Worth noting for this clonotype: This may come from a read error, since a much larger clone is one base off. The V gene is TRBV28, the J gene TRBJ2-1; D remains ambiguous. The V gene lost 2 bases and the J gene lost 5 bases, with 4 bases spanning the gap. The CDR3 has 12 residues. Germline CDR1 MDHEN, CDR2 SYDVKM. This CDR3 reads CASSLRHNEQFF. In DNA form, the CDR3 reads TGTGCCAGCAGTTTACGCCACAATGAGCAGTTCTTC. The full variable domain, its missing parts supplied by reference TRBV28 and TRBJ2-1, is DVKVTQSSRYLVKRTGEKVFLECVQDMDHENMFWYRQDPGLGLRLIYFSYDVKMKEKGDIPEGYSVSREKKERFSLILESASTNQTSMYLCASSLRHNEQFFGPGTRLTVL.

The chain employs TRBV28 and TRBJ1-2, with unresolved D. The CDR3 loop spans 12 amino acids. The germline V gene encodes CDR1 MDHEN and CDR2 SYDVKM. Between the trimmed V and J ends, which lost 2 bases and 5 bases, there was a span of 6 bases. CDR3 protein: CASSLVKYGYTF. DNA of the CDR3: TGTGCCAGCAGTTTAGTAAAATATGGCTACACCTTC.

This clonotype was detected a few times. The J gene is TRBJ2-7, the V gene TRBV4-1; D perhaps matches TRBD2 (6 bases). V was clipped by 0 bases and J by 9 bases, with 15 bases between them. CDR3 length: 14 residues. The germline gives CDR1 MGHRA, CDR2 YSYEKL. This chain's CDR3 is CASSQDWRDLAQYF. The DNA of the CDR3 is TGCGCCAGCAGCCAAGATTGGAGGGATTTAGCGCAGTACTTC.

This clonotype was detected many times. The CDR3 DNA sequence: TGTGCCAGCAGAAATAGGGGGACAGTAGCGGGCGGGGAGCTGTTTTTT. Translation: CASRNRGTVAGGELFF. This chain connects TRBV6-5 to TRBJ2-2; the D call may be TRBD1 or TRBD2 (7 bases each). The V end was cut by 6 bases, the J end by 7 bases, with 21 bases between. This CDR3 spans 16 amino acids. Germline CDR1 reads MNHEY; CDR2 reads SVGAGI.

The sample holds many counts of this clonotype. The rearrangement links TRBV29-1 to TRBJ2-2; TRBD1 is a possible D gene (6 bases). V gave up 5 bases and J gave up 5 bases, with 15 bases separating them. The CDR3 consists of 14 residues. In germline, CDR1 is SQVTM, CDR2 ANQGSEA. This CDR3 reads CSVWDKGLTGELFF. CDR3 in DNA: TGCAGCGTTTGGGACAAGGGGTTGACCGGGGAGCTGTTTTTT.

This chain connects TRBV6-2 or TRBV6-3 to TRBJ1-5, with 7 positions matching TRBD1. V dropped 6 bases and J dropped 4; count of bases not matched to a gene: 12. This CDR3 is built from 16 residues. CDR1 and CDR2 (germline): MNHEY, SVGEGT. CDR3 protein: CASRRQGEGDNQPQHF. The DNA for the CDR3 is TGTGCCAGCAGGAGACAGGGTGAGGGCGATAATCAGCCCCAGCATTTT.

The table lists this clonotype with a few counts. The chain carries TRBV6-2 or TRBV6-3 and TRBJ2-7; no firm D call. V shed 2 bases and J shed 2 bases, with 7 bases lying between them. The germline V gene encodes CDR1 MNHEY and CDR2 SVGEGT. This CDR3 region has 13 residues. This CDR3 is CASSYDVAYEQYV. The CDR3 DNA is TGTGCCAGCAGTTACGACGTCGCCTACGAGCAGTACGTC.

This clonotype was counted a single time. This may stem from a read error, because a much larger clone lies one nucleotide away. The J gene is TRBJ1-1, the V gene TRBV7-2, with 7 nucleotides matching TRBD1. The length of the CDR3 is 15 residues. From germline, CDR1 is SGHTA and CDR2 FQGNSA. The V segment lost 5 bases and the J segment 5 bases; nucleotides outside the gene matches: 11. For the CDR3, the DNA is TGTGCCAGCAGCACAGGGGCGCTTACGGGAACTGAAGCTTTCTTT. Translation: CASSTGALTGTEAFF.

This clonotype was seen only a few times. The chain recombines TRBV20-1 with TRBJ2-7; 7 bases fit TRBD1. Germline trimming cut 4 bases from V and 7 bases from J; bases unmatched to any gene: 13. Germline-derived CDR1 and CDR2 are DFQATT and SNEGSKA (reference sequence). This CDR3 is built from 14 residues. CDR3 protein: CSANTRDSLFEQYF. The CDR3 DNA reads TGCAGTGCTAACACTCGGGACAGCCTTTTTGAGCAGTACTTC.

V usage is TRBV6-1 and J usage is TRBJ2-5, with D tentatively TRBD1 (6 bases). V was cut by 2 bases and J by 4 bases, with 14 bases left in between. This CDR3 is built from 15 residues. CDR1 MNHNS and CDR2 SASEGT come from the germline V gene. CDR3 in DNA: TGTGCCAGCAGTGAAATGAGGGTAGGGGGAGAGACCCAGTACTTC. It codes for CASSEMRVGGETQYF.

This chain links TRBV20-1 with TRBJ2-4, with a possible D match to TRBD1 (5 bases). V lost 4 bases and J 0 bases, leaving 13 bases between the germline ends. Germline-derived CDR1 and CDR2 are DFQATT and SNEGSKA (reference sequence). The CDR3 extends over 15 amino acids. CDR3 in DNA: TGCAGTGCTACTGACAGAAGGATAGCCAAAAACATTCAGTACTTC. Amino acid sequence: CSATDRRIAKNIQYF.

This clonotype has only a few counts. The V and J genes are TRBV6-5 and TRBJ2-1; D is perhaps TRBD1 (6 bases). V lost 4 bases to trimming and J lost 4 bases, with 14 bases between them. CDR3 size: 15 residues. The germline V gene encodes CDR1 MNHEY and CDR2 SVGAGI. The CDR3 loop is CASSFTGWRYNEQFF. The DNA for the CDR3 is TGTGCCAGCAGTTTTACAGGGTGGAGGTACAATGAGCAGTTCTTC.

This clonotype appeared many times. The chain combines TRBV5-1 with TRBJ2-5; D might be TRBD2 (6 bases). The V end lost 4 bases, the J end lost 5 bases, and 9 bases lay between the germline ends. The germline CDR1 and CDR2 sequences are SGHRS and YFSETQ. CDR3 length: 12 residues. The CDR3 protein is CASSTGEETQYF. The CDR3 region has the DNA TGCGCCAGCAGCACGGGGGAGGAGACCCAGTACTTC.

The genes are TRBV4-2 and TRBJ2-1, with unresolved D. This CDR3 has 14 amino acids. The V end lost 1 base, the J end lost 4 bases, and 8 bases lay between the germline ends. Germline V lookup: CDR1 LGHNA, CDR2 YNFKEQ. The CDR3: CASSQGMGYNEQFF. The DNA of the CDR3 is TGTGCCAGCAGCCAAGGAATGGGTTACAATGAGCAGTTCTTC.

This clonotype was detected a few times. V usage is TRBV5-1 and J usage is TRBJ2-7; D might be TRBD1 or TRBD2, each matching 5 bases. V was trimmed by 4 bases and J by 0 bases, leaving 17 bases between them. This CDR3 has 16 residues. Germline CDR1 reads SGHRS; CDR2 reads YFSETQ. The CDR3 nucleotides are TGCGCCAGCAGCAGAGACTCCGGGACGGTCTCCTACGAGCAGTACGTC. This codes for CASSRDSGTVSYEQYV.

The chain carries TRBV6-2 or TRBV6-3 and TRBJ2-5, with 7 bases matching TRBD2. V gave up 2 bases and J gave up 2 bases; unmatched junction bases: 5. Looked up from germline, CDR1 is MNHEY and CDR2 is SVGEGT. The length of the CDR3 is 15 residues. The CDR3 DNA reads as TGTGCCAGCAGTTACGGGGGGGGTCGTCAAGAGACCCAGTACTTC. As protein: CASSYGGGRQETQYF.

This clonotype was detected a few times. The chain combines TRBV7-3 with TRBJ2-2, with 8 bases aligning to TRBD1. This CDR3 is built from 16 residues. V trimming: 5 bases; J trimming: 4 bases; junction bases outside the gene matches: 9. Germline CDR1 reads SGHTA; CDR2 reads FQGTGA. Written as DNA, the CDR3 is TGTGCCAGCAGCAACTTCCAGGGGGCCCCCACCGGGGAGCTGTTTTTT. Translation: CASSNFQGAPTGELFF.

This chain joins TRBV4-1 and TRBJ1-2, with D hard to call. Trimming left V 0 bases short and J 2 bases short, with 19 bases between. CDR1 is MGHRA and CDR2 is YSYEKL in the germline V gene. This CDR3 has 18 residues. Here the CDR3 DNA reads TGCGCCAGCAGCCAAGAGGTGTGGGGAACGGACCCCAACTATGGCTACACCTTC. It specifies CASSQEVWGTDPNYGYTF.

This clonotype occurred a few times. The V call is TRBV4-3, the J call TRBJ2-1; D gene ambiguous. Trimming stripped 0 bases from V and 2 bases from J, with 5 bases between. CDR3 size: 14 residues. Germline CDR1 LGHNA, CDR2 YSLEER. CDR3 coding DNA: TGCGCCAGCAGCCAAGACGGGCCCTACAATGAGCAGTTCTTC. This translates into CASSQDGPYNEQFF.

The rearrangement uses TRBV11-2 and TRBJ2-5, with D uncertain. CDR3 length equals 14 residues. The germline V gene has CDR1 SGHAT and CDR2 FQNNGV. Between the trimmed V and J ends, which lost 2 bases and 5 bases, there was a span of 12 bases. The CDR3, as DNA: TGTGCCAGCAGCTTAATCAGTTCTGGTGAGACCCAGTACTTC. Its translation is CASSLISSGETQYF.

This chain joins TRBV7-2 and TRBJ2-3; 9 positions agree with TRBD2. Germline CDR1 is SGHTA and CDR2 is FQGNSA. This CDR3 is 15 amino acids long. Trimming cost V 4 bases and J 5 bases; bases outside gene matches: 7. The CDR3 DNA sequence: TGTGCCAGCAGCTCCTTAGCGGGGGCCGGAGATACGCAGTATTTT. Amino acid sequence: CASSSLAGAGDTQYF. Combining the CDR3 with reference TRBV7-2 and TRBJ2-3 gives the whole variable domain GAGVSQSPSNKVTEKGKDVELRCDPISGHTALYWYRQSLGQGLEFLIYFQGNSAPDKSGLPSDRFSAERTGGSVSTLTIQRTQQEDSAVYLCASSSLAGAGDTQYFGPGTRLTVL.

The chain combines TRBV5-6 with TRBJ2-7; D remains unclear. Between the trimmed V and J ends, which lost 0 bases and 3 bases, there was a span of 16 bases. Germline lookup yields CDR1 SGHDT and CDR2 YYEEEE. The CDR3 runs to 16 residues. In DNA form, the CDR3 reads TGTGCCAGCAGCTTGGAGTTAGGGCAGGACCGCTACGAGCAGTACTTC. This sequence encodes CASSLELGQDRYEQYF.

This clonotype was counted between two and nine times. This chain joins TRBV7-2 and TRBJ2-3; unclear D gene. Germline loops: CDR1 SGHTA, CDR2 FQGNSA. The CDR3 loop spans 16 amino acids. The V gene lost 4 bases and the J gene lost 2 bases, with 16 bases spanning the gap. In DNA form, the CDR3 reads TGTGCCAGCAGCTCTACGTACAGCCGTTCCACAGATACGCAGTATTTT. This gives the protein CASSSTYSRSTDTQYF.

This clonotype came up a few times. CDR3 DNA sequence: TGTGCCAGCAGTCCCCCCCTAGCGCTCGTCACCGGGGAGCTGTTTTTT. It translates to CASSPPLALVTGELFF. This chain joins TRBV7-9 and TRBJ2-2; tentatively, D is TRBD2 (6 bases). The V and J ends lost 6 bases and 4 bases respectively, with 18 bases between them. This CDR3 region has 16 residues. Germline V gene data show CDR1 as SEHNR and CDR2 as FQNEAQ (reference sequence). Full variable domain (missing parts from reference TRBV7-9 and TRBJ2-2): DTGVSQNPRHKITKRGQNVTFRCDPISEHNRLYWYRQTLGQGPEFLTYFQNEAQLEKSRLLSDRFSAERPKGSFSTLEIQRTEQGDSAMYLCASSPPLALVTGELFFGEGSRLTVL.